This T cell receptor beta chain was captured in a study of blood T cell repertoires in COVID-19. Study at large: Some COVID-19 samples were acute and others convalescent; all came from the United States, Italy and Spain. The analysed material was cDNA or gDNA that came from T cells, B-cell-depleted T cells, or PBMCs.

Source study methods: Scientists estimated how many nucleated cells there were by amplifying reference gene primers. Clones were sequenced by immunoSEQ multiplex PCR, and TCRdb holds only the in-frame ones, with some missing. V, J and clone size are taken as reported in that table, and D and trimming were inferred from the DNA itself. The top ten clones hold approximately 45% of a sample with about 41,000 clones, around 83% of them seen once. Looked up from germline, CDR1 is MNHEY and CDR2 is SVGAGI. J was trimmed by 4 bases and V by 10 bases; bases with no gene match: 13. This CDR3 is built from 15 residues.

The sequenced sample was peripheral blood. The chain has TRBV6-5 and TRBJ2-3; 8 bases line up with TRBD2. This clonotype was obtained from a woman of 80 years or more with active or convalescent COVID-19. The CDR3 region has the DNA TGTGCCATCACAGAGGGTAGCGGGAACTCAGATACGCAGTATTTT. As protein: CAITEGSGNSDTQYF.